The text below deals with one TCR beta chain. Per the original methods: Amplification of reference gene primers provided the estimated nucleated cell counts. Generated by immunoSEQ multiplex PCR, the TCRdb table keeps only in-frame clones and is missing some. Clone size and the V and J calls come from that table; the DNA yielded D and trimming. The sample yields approximately 180,000 clones, about 90% seen once. The data stem from a study of blood T cell repertoires in COVID-19. The CDR3 sequence is 13 residues long. Trimming removed 1 base from V and 8 bases from J, with 11 bases in between. CDR1 is LGHDT and CDR2 is YNNKEL in the germline V gene (reference sequence). Participants spanned ages about 18 to 95 years and resided in fewer than 30 US areas. Cohorts were determined from participant-reported clinical history.

The J gene is TRBJ1-1, the V gene TRBV3-1 (or the pseudogene TRBV3-2); D is uncertain. Sequenced input: PBMCs or T cells enriched from blood (not recorded which). The source is a human donor with acute COVID-19. The donor label of this sample is uncertain. CDR3 residues: CASSQGGSVEAFF. For the CDR3, the DNA is TGTGCCAGCAGCCAAGGCGGATCAGTAGAAGCTTTCTTT.